The 12 T cell receptor beta chains listed next were all sequenced from one sample in a study of T-cell memory formation after mild COVID-19 (dated by TCRdb to the early 2020s). Receptors were amplified or captured by 5' RACE. Sequencing instrument: Illumina NovaSeq 6000. TCRdb reworked the public reads: Q25 trimming with fastp, MiXCR clone assembly, productive beta chains retained. Each entry merges the rows of one CDR3 protein and shows their most common DNA and genes. The sample table holds hundreds of thousands of distinct CDR3 sequences, of which about 15% were seen once. The biggest ten clones account for about 20% of the sample. The sequencing sample was made of PBMCs or a T cell subset sorted from them (not recorded which). The origin of the receptors is a man aged 18 to 35 who had mild COVID-19 (a few samples of this study predate the infection). The sample titles of this study are shuffled in the database, so cell type and time point are left out; the donor was told from shared clones.

This sequence joins TRBV20-1 and TRBJ1-6; 9 bases line up with TRBD1. The CDR3 is 14 amino acids. J gave up 7 bases and V 7 bases, and 8 bases lay outside the gene matches. Germline CDR1 reads DFQATT; CDR2 reads SNEGSKA (reference sequence). DNA for the CDR3: TGCAGTGTTTGGGACAGGGCGAAAAATTCACCCCTCCACTTT. It codes for CSVWDRAKNSPLHF.

V and J are TRBV11-2 and TRBJ2-3, with a possible D match to TRBD2 (5 bases). Germline CDR1 SGHAT, CDR2 FQNNGV. The CDR3 runs to 13 residues. V was pared by 0 bases and J by 11 bases, with 12 bases between. The CDR3: CASSLDQRRGQYF. The CDR3 nucleotides are TGTGCCAGCAGCTTAGATCAGCGACGGGGGCAGTATTTT.

This clonotype was found many times. The chain joins TRBV4-3 to TRBJ2-4; D unresolved. Trimming removed 0 bases from V and 0 bases from J, with 3 bases in between. The CDR3 has 14 residues. Germline V gives CDR1 LGHNA, CDR2 YSLEER. The CDR3 loop is CASSQDLAKNIQYF. The CDR3, as DNA: TGCGCCAGCAGCCAAGATCTAGCCAAAAACATTCAGTACTTC.

The V call is TRBV7-2, the J call TRBJ2-3; TRBD2 agrees at 8 bases. The CDR3 runs to 13 residues. V lost 4 bases, J lost 5 bases, and 2 bases stayed unmatched. The germline V gene has CDR1 SGHTA and CDR2 FQGNSA. For the CDR3, the DNA is TGTGCCAGCAGCTCCCGGGGGGGAGATACGCAGTATTTT. This sequence encodes CASSSRGGDTQYF.

In this sample, this clonotype turned up a few times. The V gene is TRBV6-5, the J gene TRBJ1-5, with D possibly TRBD1 on 5 matching bases. Trimming shortened V by 6 bases and J by 6 bases, and 12 bases separated the two germline ends. This CDR3 spans 13 amino acids. The germline CDR1 and CDR2 sequences are MNHEY and SVGAGI. The CDR3 sequence is CASSRQLGQPQHF. The CDR3, as DNA: TGTGCCAGCAGCCGACAGCTGGGTCAGCCCCAGCATTTT.

This rearrangement joins TRBV27 to TRBJ2-1; D not certain. Germline V gene lookup returns CDR1 MNHEY and CDR2 SMNVEV (reference sequence). The V end lost 2 bases, the J end lost 0 bases, and 11 bases lay between the germline ends. The CDR3 consists of 16 residues. CDR3 residues: CASSLELRYSYNEQFF. In nucleotides, the CDR3 is TGTGCCAGCAGTTTAGAGTTGAGGTACTCCTACAATGAGCAGTTCTTC.

The chain links TRBV4-3 to TRBJ1-2; no clear D. This CDR3 has 14 amino acids. V gave up 0 bases and J gave up 4 bases, with 9 bases separating them. Germline CDR1 reads LGHNA; CDR2 reads YSLEER. CDR3 in amino acids: CASSQELRSYGYTF. The CDR3 DNA sequence: TGCGCCAGCAGCCAAGAACTTCGCAGCTATGGCTACACCTTC.

This clonotype was seen more than once but under ten times. The rearrangement links TRBV25-1 to TRBJ2-7, with a possible D match to TRBD1 (6 bases). This CDR3 contains 11 residues. V was trimmed by 6 bases and J by 6 bases, leaving 9 bases between them. Germline CDR1 is MGHDK and CDR2 is SYGVNS. The CDR3 DNA is TGTGCCAGCAGAACAGGGTCCGAGCAGTACTTC. It codes for CASRTGSEQYF.

The chain is built from TRBV6-1 and TRBJ1-3; D is uncertain. Trimming cost V 0 bases and J 4 bases, with 16 bases left between them. The CDR3 covers 17 residues. Germline-derived CDR1 and CDR2 are MNHNS and SASEGT. In DNA, the CDR3 is TGTGCCAGCAGTGAAGCGCTCGGGGAAGTCTGGGGAAACACCATATATTTT. It specifies CASSEALGEVWGNTIYF.

The genes are TRBV7-2 and TRBJ2-1; 9 bases match TRBD2. The length of the CDR3 is 16 residues. Germline V gene lookup returns CDR1 SGHTA and CDR2 FQGNSA. The V segment lost 1 base and the J segment 4 bases; nucleotides outside the gene matches: 5. CDR3 in amino acids: CASSLVGAGGYNEQFF. DNA for the CDR3: TGTGCCAGCAGCTTAGTTGGAGCGGGGGGTTACAATGAGCAGTTCTTC.

The chain couples TRBV6-2 or TRBV6-3 to TRBJ2-2, with D tentatively TRBD1 or TRBD2 (5 bases each). This CDR3 is 14 amino acids long. Germline V gives CDR1 MNHEY, CDR2 SVGEGT. The V gene lost 6 bases and the J gene lost 3 bases, with 11 bases spanning the gap. CDR3 nucleotide sequence: TGTGCCAGCAGCGGTGTGGGGGACACCGGGGAGCTGTTTTTT. This translates into CASSGVGDTGELFF.

This clonotype turned up a few times. The V gene is TRBV4-1, the J gene TRBJ1-6; possibly TRBD1 for D (5 bases). The CDR3 loop spans 16 amino acids. Trimming stripped 2 bases from V and 9 bases from J, with 17 bases between. The V gene's germline CDR1 is MGHRA and CDR2 YSYEKL. In nucleotides, the CDR3 is TGCGCCAGCAGCCAACCCACCGGGGGGAAAGGTTCACCCCTCCACTTT. Translation gives CASSQPTGGKGSPLHF.